This TCR beta chain was captured by sequencing in a study of blood T cells in healthy people across ages. V shed 4 bases and J 3 bases; nucleotides not matched to a gene: 2. The CDR3 runs 12 residues. CDR1 and CDR2 from the germline V gene are SQVTM and ANQGSEA. This clonotype was recorded at least ten times. No fewer than 5.5 micrograms of total RNA were isolated from every sample. Together with a sample-barcoded 5' primer, a J-beta primer mix was included in a second PCR lasting 7 to 11 cycles. Through a template-switch adaptor with 12 random nucleotides, each cDNA molecule received a tag. TCRdb re-derived calls from the 5' RACE reads in MiXCR, one entry per CDR3 protein. In the table there are approximately 760,000 distinct CDR3 sequences, 25% of which are singletons. This sample was also put to use in a study of T cells of mothers and their children. That study adds: The people who donated were a few healthy Caucasian mothers and their six children. Researchers report slightly higher, though non-significant, overlap in related mother-child pairs than in unrelated pairs.

V usage is TRBV29-1 and J usage is TRBJ2-5, with 7 positions matching TRBD1. The sequencing sample was made of blood. This clonotype was sampled from a boy between 5 and 17 years old in good health. CDR3 in DNA: TGCAGCGTTGGGGACAGAGAAGAGACCCAGTACTTC. Translated: CSVGDREETQYF.